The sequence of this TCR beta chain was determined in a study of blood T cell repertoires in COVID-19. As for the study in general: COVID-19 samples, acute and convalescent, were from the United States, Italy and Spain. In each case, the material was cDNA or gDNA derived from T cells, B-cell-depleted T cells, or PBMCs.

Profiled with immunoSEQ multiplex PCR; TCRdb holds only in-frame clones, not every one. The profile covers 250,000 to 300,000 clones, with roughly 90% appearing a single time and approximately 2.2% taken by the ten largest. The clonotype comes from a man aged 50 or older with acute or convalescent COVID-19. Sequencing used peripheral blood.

The CDR3 loop is CASSQARDRENSPLHF. The DNA of the CDR3 is TGTGCCAGCAGCCAAGCCCGGGACAGGGAAAATTCACCCCTCCACTTT. The chain joins TRBV4-2 to TRBJ1-6; 9 positions agree with TRBD1. Trimming cost V 1 base and J 7 bases; bases outside gene matches: 5. The CDR3 loop spans 16 amino acids. Germline V CDR1 and CDR2: LGHNA, YNFKEQ.